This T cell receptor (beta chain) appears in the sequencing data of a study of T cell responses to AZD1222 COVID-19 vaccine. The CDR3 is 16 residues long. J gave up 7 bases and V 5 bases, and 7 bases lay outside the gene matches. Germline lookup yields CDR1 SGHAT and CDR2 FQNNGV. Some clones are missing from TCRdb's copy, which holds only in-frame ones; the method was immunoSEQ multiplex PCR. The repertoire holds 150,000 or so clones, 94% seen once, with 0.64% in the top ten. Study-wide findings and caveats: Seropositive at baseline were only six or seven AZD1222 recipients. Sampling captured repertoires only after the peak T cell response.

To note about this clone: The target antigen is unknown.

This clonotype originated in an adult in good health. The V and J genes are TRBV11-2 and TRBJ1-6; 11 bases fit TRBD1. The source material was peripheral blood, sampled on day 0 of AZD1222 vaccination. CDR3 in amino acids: CASSPGQGARNSPLHF. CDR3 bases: TGTGCCAGCAGCCCAGGACAGGGGGCGAGAAATTCACCCCTCCACTTT.